This record looks at one T cell receptor (beta chain) sequence and its context. This specimen belongs to a study of shared clonotypes between healthy human individuals. Turning to the study itself: Three CD4 naive, three CD4 memory, two CD8 naive and one CD8 memory plate were used per donor.

Using about 190 ng DNA, some 30,000 T cell genomes, the sorted-subset replicate PCRs were run. Sequencing was performed with immunoSEQ multiplex PCR; in TCRdb, only in-frame clones are kept and a portion is missing. The data show some 2.1 million clones, about 95% seen once. This CDR3 is built from 15 residues. Germline V gene sequence: CDR1 MNHEY, CDR2 SMNVEV (reference sequence). Trimming stripped 2 bases from V and 2 bases from J, with 12 bases between. Only CD45RO-negative cells positively selected for CCR7 counted as naive CD8 cells, so terminally differentiated effector memory CD45RA+ cells were excluded. Recent vaccinations or acute infections were absent in the healthy HIV-negative adult donors. The donor cohort consisted entirely of Caucasian adults residing in Nashville, Tennessee.

This chain links TRBV27 with TRBJ1-2, with a tentative D call TRBD1 (6 bases). The TCR sequence derives from a man between 18 and 29 years old in good health. Sequenced input: naive CD8+ T cells sorted from blood. CDR3 protein: CASSLIGQSNYGYTF. Written as DNA, the CDR3 is TGTGCCAGCAGTTTAATTGGACAGAGCAACTATGGCTACACCTTC.